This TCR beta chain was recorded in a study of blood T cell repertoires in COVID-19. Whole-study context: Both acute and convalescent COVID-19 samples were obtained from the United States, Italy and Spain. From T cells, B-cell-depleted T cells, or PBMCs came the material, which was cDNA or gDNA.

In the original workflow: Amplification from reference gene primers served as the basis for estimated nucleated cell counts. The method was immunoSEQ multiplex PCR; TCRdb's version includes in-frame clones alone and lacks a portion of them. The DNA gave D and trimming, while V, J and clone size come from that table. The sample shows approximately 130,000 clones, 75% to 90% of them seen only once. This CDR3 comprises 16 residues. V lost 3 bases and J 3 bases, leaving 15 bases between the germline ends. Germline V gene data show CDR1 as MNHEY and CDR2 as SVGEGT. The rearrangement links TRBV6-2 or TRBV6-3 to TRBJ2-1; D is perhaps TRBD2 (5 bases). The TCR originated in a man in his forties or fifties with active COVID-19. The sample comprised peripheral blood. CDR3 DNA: TGTGCCAGCAGTTATGGTCGGGGTGTCGGCTACAATGAGCAGTTCTTC. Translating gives CASSYGRGVGYNEQFF.